Shown below are 8 T cell receptor beta chains from a single sample sequenced in a study of blood T cell repertoires in COVID-19. Clones were read by immunoSEQ multiplex PCR, and TCRdb kept only the in-frame ones, dropping some. In the table there are tens of thousands of clones, over 65% of which are singletons. The sequencing input was peripheral blood. The receptors originated from a human donor in a cohort sampled during active COVID-19.

This clone was detected a few times. V is TRBV23-1 and J is TRBJ1-5, with D uncertain. TRBV23-1 is an ORF for which the function is uncertain. The CDR3 has 16 amino acids. The V end lost 4 bases, the J end lost 4 bases, and 17 bases lay between the germline ends. CDR3 region: CASSLRLEDYNQPQHF. The CDR3 bases are TGCGCCAGCAGTCTACGCCTTGAGGATTATAATCAGCCCCAGCATTTT.

The V and J genes are TRBV5-5 and TRBJ2-5; 7 bases match TRBD1. With V trimmed by 4 bases and J by 0 bases, 3 bases remained unmatched. The CDR3 has 14 residues. In germline, CDR1 is SGHKS, CDR2 YYEKEE (reference sequence). DNA for the CDR3: TGTGCCAGCAGCCCACAGGGGAACCAAGAGACCCAGTACTTC. This translates into CASSPQGNQETQYF.

The table lists this clone with a few counts. The V gene is TRBV10-3, the J gene TRBJ2-2, with D unresolved. This CDR3 has 15 residues. Germline V CDR1 and CDR2: ENHRY, SYGVKD. Deletions cut 0 bases from V and 0 bases from J, with 5 bases between. The CDR3 here is CAISESTANTGELFF. CDR3 bases: TGTGCCATCAGTGAGTCTACTGCGAACACCGGGGAGCTGTTTTTT.

The chain couples TRBV7-2 to TRBJ2-5; D gene ambiguous. V lost 6 bases and J 4 bases, leaving 12 bases between the germline ends. The CDR3 is 13 residues long. Germline V lookup: CDR1 SGHTA, CDR2 FQGNSA. The DNA for the CDR3 is TGTGCCAGCAGTCATCCTTGGGCAGAGACCCAGTACTTC. Protein product: CASSHPWAETQYF.

The V and J genes are TRBV6-2 or TRBV6-3 and TRBJ1-1, with 10 nucleotides matching TRBD1. CDR3 length: 15 residues. V lost 0 bases and J lost 11; bases outside the gene matches: 9. Germline lookup yields CDR1 MNHEY and CDR2 SVGEGT. The CDR3 loop reads CASSYSDRGLQRAFF. CDR3 sequence (DNA): TGTGCCAGCAGTTACTCGGACAGGGGGTTGCAGAGGGCTTTCTTT.

J is TRBJ2-5 and V is TRBV28; D might be TRBD1 (6 bases). This CDR3 is 13 amino acids long. Germline-derived CDR1 and CDR2 are MDHEN and SYDVKM. Trimming left V 2 bases short and J 5 bases short, with 9 bases between. The CDR3 DNA sequence: TGTGCCAGCAGTTTAAGAGACAGGGAGACCCAGTACTTC. Encoded protein: CASSLRDRETQYF.

The table lists this clone with a few counts. CDR3 nucleotide sequence: TGTGCCAGTAGTATCAGGGTGGAACAGCCCCAGCATTTT. Residues: CASSIRVEQPQHF. The rearrangement links TRBV19 to TRBJ1-5; D is possibly TRBD1 (5 bases). Germline V CDR1 and CDR2: LNHDA, SQIVND (reference sequence). With 3 bases removed from V and 7 bases from J, the gap between germline ends came to 10 bases. The CDR3 is 13 residues long.

The genes are TRBV28 and TRBJ2-7; 7 positions agree with TRBD2. Germline V gene data show CDR1 as MDHEN and CDR2 as SYDVKM. With V trimmed by 8 bases and J by 2 bases, 0 bases remained unmatched. The length of the CDR3 is 11 residues. CDR3 loop: CASGGAYEQYF. In DNA, the CDR3 is TGTGCCAGCGGGGGGGCCTACGAGCAGTACTTC.